Following are 30 T cell receptor beta chains from one sample sequenced in a study of blood T cell repertoires in COVID-19. Sequenced by immunoSEQ multiplex PCR; TCRdb stores in-frame clones only, minus some. The data hold about 270,000 clones, with around 82% observed a single time. The sample comprised peripheral blood. Receptors originate from a human donor in a cohort sampled during active COVID-19.

Of note for this clone: This same CDR3 is encoded by further DNA sequences in the sample. This chain uses TRBV5-1 with TRBJ2-3, with D tentatively TRBD2 (6 bases). The CDR3 is 15 amino acids. CDR1 and CDR2 (germline): SGHRS, YFSETQ. V was cut by 1 base and J by 1 base, with 10 bases left in between. The CDR3 spells CASSLRGTGTDTQYF. In DNA, the CDR3 is TGCGCCAGCAGCTTGAGAGGGACTGGCACAGATACGCAGTATTTT.

The chain is built from TRBV19 and TRBJ2-5, with TRBD1 matching 8 bases. The J segment lost 2 bases and the V segment lost 1 base, leaving 6 bases of the junction unmatched. Germline V gene data show CDR1 as LNHDA and CDR2 as SQIVND (reference sequence). The CDR3 covers 16 residues. CDR3 sequence (DNA): TGTGCCAGTAGTATAGGAACAGGGGGAAGGCAAGAGACCCAGTACTTC. Translated: CASSIGTGGRQETQYF.

This chain joins TRBV24-1 and TRBJ2-3; a possible D gene is TRBD2 (7 bases). Germline assignment: CDR1 KGHDR and CDR2 SFDVKD. V gave up 4 bases and J gave up 10 bases, with 23 bases separating them. This CDR3 region has 16 residues. DNA for the CDR3: TGTGCCACCAGTGAGCCCTCTCTGCGGGGGCCCTCGGCGCAGTATTTT. Translating gives CATSEPSLRGPSAQYF.

The rearrangement links TRBV4-1 to TRBJ2-7; D is perhaps TRBD2 (6 bases). V lost 1 base and J 2 bases, leaving 15 bases between the germline ends. The germline CDR1 and CDR2 sequences are MGHRA and YSYEKL. This CDR3 has 16 residues. CDR3 sequence: CASSQGSGLATYEQYF. In nucleotides, the CDR3 is TGCGCCAGCAGCCAAGGTTCAGGGCTAGCGACCTACGAGCAGTACTTC.

The chain couples TRBV6-1 to TRBJ2-2; 10 bases match TRBD2. The CDR3 is 18 residues long. Germline CDR1 MNHNS, CDR2 SASEGT. After removal of 1 base from V and 0 bases from J, the junction contained 5 bases not matched to a gene. CDR3 in DNA: TGTGCCAGCAGTGAAGTAGTAGCGGGGGGAGCGAACACCGGGGAGCTGTTTTTT. Translation gives CASSEVVAGGANTGELFF.

A few counts support this clone. This chain links TRBV11-2 with TRBJ2-3; 7 nucleotides line up with TRBD1. The CDR3 is made up of 15 amino acids. Germline values: CDR1 SGHAT, CDR2 FQNNGV. V shed 1 base, J shed 6 bases, and the junction held 7 bases outside the gene matches. The CDR3 region is CASSLGAKGADTQYF. The CDR3 DNA sequence: TGTGCCAGCAGCTTAGGGGCGAAGGGGGCGGATACGCAGTATTTT.

The V gene is TRBV15, the J gene TRBJ2-1; TRBD2 aligns across 12 bases. Germline V gene sequence: CDR1 LNHNV, CDR2 YYDKDF (reference sequence). Unmatched junction bases numbered 1, after V lost 2 bases and J lost 5 bases. CDR3 size: 15 residues. CDR3 region: CATSRPSGRDNEQFF. Here the CDR3 DNA reads TGTGCCACCAGCAGACCTAGCGGGAGGGACAATGAGCAGTTCTTC.

V and J are TRBV29-1 and TRBJ2-6; tentatively, D is TRBD1 or TRBD2 (6 bases each). CDR1 and CDR2 (germline): SQVTM, ANQGSEA. This CDR3 spans 13 amino acids. V lost 7 bases and J 2 bases, leaving 9 bases between the germline ends. CDR3 amino acids: CSAGEAGANVLTF. The CDR3 DNA is TGCAGCGCAGGGGAGGCTGGGGCCAACGTCCTGACTTTC.

The chain links TRBV5-1 to TRBJ2-3; 15 nucleotides agree with TRBD2. CDR3 length equals 20 residues. V dropped 4 bases and J dropped 3; count of bases not matched to a gene: 15. CDR1 and CDR2 from the germline V gene are SGHRS and YFSETQ. The CDR3 bases are TGCGCCAGCAGCGATCCCCCCGGGACTAGCGGGAGGATTAGGACAGATACGCAGTATTTT. Translated: CASSDPPGTSGRIRTDTQYF.

The chain carries TRBV18 and TRBJ2-3, with no clear D. Germline V gene data show CDR1 as KGHSH and CDR2 as LQKENI. V lost 3 bases, J lost 2 bases, and 15 bases lay in between. The CDR3 is 16 amino acids. CDR3 coding DNA: TGTGCCAGCTCACCCCGACACGACCACTTCACAGATACGCAGTATTTT. Translation gives CASSPRHDHFTDTQYF.

The chain links TRBV10-2 to TRBJ2-7, with 8 positions matching TRBD1. Looked up from germline, CDR1 is WSHSY and CDR2 is SAAADI. Losses at the gene ends were 3 bases for V and 0 bases for J; bases not matched to a gene: 1. CDR3 length: 14 amino acids. DNA of the CDR3: TGCGCCAGCAGTGAACAGGGGGTCTCCTACGAGCAGTACTTC. Its protein is CASSEQGVSYEQYF.

The chain carries TRBV6-2 or TRBV6-3 and TRBJ2-7, with TRBD1 matching 9 bases. Germline V gives CDR1 MNHEY, CDR2 SVGEGT. The CDR3 has 17 residues. V trimming: 0 bases; J trimming: 2 bases; junction bases outside the gene matches: 8. CDR3: CASSYSSPGQGPYEQYF. CDR3 bases: TGTGCCAGCAGTTACTCGTCCCCGGGACAGGGTCCCTACGAGCAGTACTTC.

This chain links TRBV3-1 (or the pseudogene TRBV3-2) with TRBJ2-1, with D possibly matching TRBD2 (7 bases). The CDR3 has 15 residues. Germline V gives CDR1 LGHDT, CDR2 YNNKEL (reference sequence). Trimming took off 2 bases at V and 4 bases at J, with 12 bases between the two ends. CDR3 amino acids: CASSQLRGAYNEQFF. CDR3 DNA: TGTGCCAGCAGCCAACTACGGGGGGCGTACAATGAGCAGTTCTTC.

This clone was observed once. The CDR3 spells CASSRGEDNEQFF. The CDR3 coding sequence is TGTGCCAGCAGTCGGGGGGAGGACAATGAGCAGTTCTTC. The genes are TRBV12-3 or TRBV12-4 and TRBJ2-1; 7 bases are shared with TRBD2. Trimming removed 5 bases from V and 5 bases from J; junction bases left unmatched: 3. This CDR3 spans 13 amino acids.

The CDR3 region has the DNA TGTGCCAGCAGTGAACGGTTCTCTGGGGCCAACGTCCTGACTTTC. Protein product: CASSERFSGANVLTF. This chain joins TRBV6-4 and TRBJ2-6; D gene uncertain. The CDR3 sequence is 15 residues long. From germline, CDR1 is MRHNA and CDR2 SNTAGT. Trimming removed 3 bases from V and 0 bases from J, with 6 bases in between.

In the case of this clone: The same CDR3 also results from other DNA sequences found in this sample. The rearrangement joins TRBV5-1 to TRBJ2-7, with D maybe TRBD1 (5 bases). The CDR3 loop spans 14 amino acids. The germline V gene encodes CDR1 SGHRS and CDR2 YFSETQ. V was clipped by 0 bases and J by 2 bases, with 9 bases between them. The DNA of the CDR3 is TGCGCCAGCAGCTTGGGACAGCACACCTACGAGCAGTACTTC. Protein: CASSLGQHTYEQYF.

This rearrangement joins TRBV5-6 to TRBJ1-6; D unclear. The CDR3 covers 13 residues. V lost 5 bases and J lost 7, with 10 bases in between. Looked up from germline, CDR1 is SGHDT and CDR2 is YYEEEE. CDR3 protein: CASRKQLNSPLHF. CDR3 in DNA: TGTGCCAGCAGGAAACAGTTGAATTCACCCCTCCACTTT.

This clone was picked up many times. The V and J genes are TRBV27 and TRBJ1-2, with 7 positions matching TRBD1. Looked up from germline, CDR1 is MNHEY and CDR2 is SMNVEV (reference sequence). With 5 bases clipped from V and 8 bases from J, the junction kept 11 bases outside the gene matches. The CDR3 contains 14 residues. The CDR3 bases are TGTGCCAGCAGTACCGGAACAGGGGTGAGAGGCTACACCTTC. Translated, it gives CASSTGTGVRGYTF.

A note on this clone: Mismatch with germline at one junction end may stem from a read error. The V and J genes are TRBV7-2 and TRBJ1-3, with D possibly being TRBD1 (5 bases). The length of the CDR3 is 13 residues. Germline CDR1 and CDR2: SGHTA and FQGNSA. In DNA form, the CDR3 reads TGTGCCAGCAGCCACGACAACAGGCCTCTCAGCGATTTT. This translates into CASSHDNRPLSDF.

This clone showed up just once. The V gene is TRBV6-2 or TRBV6-3, the J gene TRBJ1-1, with D possibly matching TRBD1 (6 bases). Germline V lookup: CDR1 MNHEY, CDR2 SVGEGT. Trimming shortened V by 6 bases and J by 1 base, and 9 bases separated the two germline ends. The CDR3 has 13 residues. CDR3 region: CASSPTGNTEAFF. In DNA form, the CDR3 reads TGTGCCAGCAGCCCGACAGGGAACACTGAAGCTTTCTTT.

The rearrangement joins TRBV27 to TRBJ1-5; D unclear. The CDR3 sequence is 15 residues long. Trimming took 5 bases from V and 1 from J, leaving 12 bases between them. The germline V gene encodes CDR1 MNHEY and CDR2 SMNVEV (reference sequence). CDR3 amino acids: CASSNSWASNQPQHF. In nucleotides, the CDR3 is TGTGCCAGCAGTAACTCTTGGGCGAGCAATCAGCCCCAGCATTTT.

The V and J genes are TRBV5-1 and TRBJ2-3; TRBD2 might be the D (6 bases). CDR1 and CDR2 from the germline V gene are SGHRS and YFSETQ. Trimming cost V 1 base and J 4 bases, with 10 bases left between them. The CDR3 is 14 amino acids. The CDR3 is CASSLSREADTQYF. The CDR3 bases are TGCGCCAGCAGCTTGTCAAGGGAGGCAGATACGCAGTATTTT.

V usage is TRBV7-3 and J usage is TRBJ1-1; D perhaps matches TRBD1 (6 bases). Germline loops: CDR1 SGHTA, CDR2 FQGTGA. V gave up 5 bases and J gave up 0 bases, with 10 bases separating them. The CDR3 is made up of 14 amino acids. The CDR3 here is CASSPQGMNTEAFF. In DNA form, the CDR3 reads TGTGCCAGCAGCCCACAGGGAATGAACACTGAAGCTTTCTTT.

This clone was picked up a small number of times. CDR3 nucleotide sequence: TGTGCCAGCAGTACTCCTACCAAGCAGTACTTC. Translated, it gives CASSTPTKQYF. The V call is TRBV6-5, the J call TRBJ2-7; D gene uncertain. This CDR3 spans 11 amino acids. Trimming shortened V by 5 bases and J by 8 bases, and 10 bases separated the two germline ends. Germline V gene sequence: CDR1 MNHEY, CDR2 SVGAGI.

The chain has TRBV10-3 and TRBJ1-1; no definite D call. CDR1 and CDR2 (germline): ENHRY, SYGVKD. The CDR3 totals 15 residues. V lost 2 bases and J lost 5, with 15 bases in between. CDR3 DNA: TGTGCCATCAGTGAGGCCAACCTGGGGAGGACTGAAGCTTTCTTT. Translated: CAISEANLGRTEAFF.

The chain employs TRBV2 and TRBJ2-1; 9 positions agree with TRBD2. Germline V CDR1 and CDR2: SNHLY, FYNNEI. V shed 1 base, J shed 7 bases, and the junction held 8 bases outside the gene matches. The CDR3 spans 16 residues. CDR3 sequence: CASSEVGSGRNNEQFF. Written as DNA, the CDR3 is TGTGCCAGCAGTGAAGTCGGTAGCGGGAGAAATAATGAGCAGTTCTTC.

This clone came up once. The V call is TRBV5-1, the J call TRBJ2-3; D unclear. Germline CDR1 reads SGHRS; CDR2 reads YFSETQ. CDR3 size: 14 residues. Trimming cost V 1 base and J 0 bases, with 6 bases left between them. Written as DNA, the CDR3 is TGCGCCAGCAGCTTGAGCGATAGCACAGATACGCAGTATTTT. Translation gives CASSLSDSTDTQYF.

The V gene is TRBV19, the J gene TRBJ2-7; 7 nucleotides agree with TRBD1. Germline CDR1 reads LNHDA; CDR2 reads SQIVND (reference sequence). J gave up 0 bases and V 4 bases, and 6 bases lay outside the gene matches. The CDR3 has 15 amino acids. CDR3 DNA sequence: TGTGCCAGTAGTAGGGACAGCATAAACTCCTACGAGCAGTACTTC. It specifies CASSRDSINSYEQYF.

The CDR3 here is CASSPHLPGGNTIYF. The DNA for the CDR3 is TGTGCCAGCAGCCCACATTTGCCGGGTGGAAACACCATATATTTT. The V and J genes are TRBV5-5 and TRBJ1-3; D remains unclear. Germline loops: CDR1 SGHKS, CDR2 YYEKEE (reference sequence). The V end lost 4 bases, the J end lost 3 bases, and 14 bases lay between the germline ends. The CDR3 has 15 residues.

This clone occurred once. The V and J genes are TRBV19 and TRBJ1-6; TRBD1 matches 9 bases. Germline trimming cut 7 bases from V and 6 bases from J; bases unmatched to any gene: 7. Per the germline V gene, CDR1 is LNHDA and CDR2 is SQIVND (reference sequence). The CDR3 has 15 amino acids. The CDR3 nucleotides read TGTGCCAGTACGGACAGGGGAAGGGGTAATTCACCCCTCCACTTT. It yields the protein CASTDRGRGNSPLHF.